These 26 T cell receptor beta chains originate from one sample sequenced in a study of blood T cell repertoires in COVID-19. Assay: immunoSEQ multiplex PCR; the TCRdb copy retains only in-frame clones and omits some. The sample has about 140,000 clones, less than 85% seen once; the top ten hold 1.6%. Material for sequencing was PBMCs or T cells enriched from blood (not recorded which). These receptors were collected from a woman under 30 who had been exposed to COVID-19.

This clone was seen only a few times. The CDR3 loop reads CASDGAANTGELFF. The DNA for the CDR3 is TGTGCCAGTGATGGGGCGGCGAACACCGGGGAGCTGTTTTTT. V gene TRBV6-5 combines with J gene TRBJ2-2; D possibly corresponds to TRBD1 (5 bases). The germline V and J ends were trimmed by 9 bases and 0 bases, with 11 bases remaining between them. The CDR3 extends over 14 amino acids. The germline V gene encodes CDR1 MNHEY and CDR2 SVGAGI.

This clone was recorded only once. CDR3 loop: CASNQLGPRTPGQGITEAFF. The CDR3 region has the DNA TGTGCCAGCAACCAGTTGGGGCCGCGGACACCGGGACAGGGGATCACTGAAGCTTTCTTT. The chain combines TRBV21-1 with TRBJ1-1; the table's TRBD1 call for D was not verified on the DNA. TRBV21-1 is shown as a pseudogene. The CDR3 is 20 residues long.

This clone appeared a few times. The V and J genes are TRBV27 and TRBJ1-6; D perhaps matches TRBD1 (6 bases). The germline CDR1 and CDR2 sequences are MNHEY and SMNVEV (reference sequence). CDR3 length: 15 residues. Trimming removed 6 bases from V and 8 bases from J, with 17 bases in between. This CDR3 is CASSFLTGLDSPLHF. The CDR3 bases are TGTGCCAGCAGCTTCCTTACAGGGTTGGATTCACCCCTCCACTTT.

This clone was counted once. This chain links TRBV20-1 with TRBJ1-5, with D tentatively TRBD1 (6 bases). The CDR3 sequence is 14 residues long. V shed 3 bases and J shed 6 bases, with 15 bases lying between them. Germline V gene sequence: CDR1 DFQATT, CDR2 SNEGSKA (reference sequence). The CDR3 protein is CSASSRGTGQPQHF. DNA of the CDR3: TGCAGTGCTAGTTCCAGGGGCACTGGTCAGCCCCAGCATTTT.

This rearrangement joins TRBV28 to TRBJ1-5, with TRBD1 identical over 7 bases. The CDR3 length is 15 residues. CDR1 is MDHEN, CDR2 SYDVKM, per germline. V was clipped by 7 bases and J by 4 bases; unmatched bases: 10. The chain's CDR3 is CASNSPGQINQPQHF. The CDR3, as DNA: TGTGCCAGCAACTCCCCGGGACAGATAAATCAGCCCCAGCATTTT.

Worth noting for this clone: This specimen includes other DNA sequences encoding the same CDR3. The CDR3 sequence: CASSQVSTDTQYF. As DNA, the CDR3 is TGCGCCAGCAGCCAAGTAAGCACAGATACGCAGTATTTT. The chain carries TRBV4-1 and TRBJ2-3; D remains ambiguous. CDR1 and CDR2 from the germline V gene are MGHRA and YSYEKL. V lost 1 base and J 0 bases, leaving 2 bases between the germline ends. CDR3 length: 13 residues.

The V and J genes are TRBV24-1 and TRBJ2-7, with 8 bases lining up with TRBD1. This CDR3 contains 14 residues. Per germline, CDR1 KGHDR and CDR2 SFDVKD. After removal of 7 bases from V and 5 bases from J, the junction contained 9 bases not matched to a gene. CDR3 protein: CATRTPGGHDEQYF. The CDR3 DNA follows: TGTGCCACCAGGACTCCAGGGGGCCACGACGAGCAGTACTTC.

This clone appeared once. The rearrangement joins TRBV7-9 to TRBJ1-1, with TRBD1 matching over 7 bases. CDR1 is SEHNR and CDR2 is FQNEAQ in the germline V gene (reference sequence). With V trimmed by 2 bases and J by 5 bases, 8 bases remained unmatched. The CDR3 consists of 15 residues. CDR3 bases: TGTGCCAGCAGCTTACTTACAGGGGAAAAGACTGAAGCTTTCTTT. Protein sequence: CASSLLTGEKTEAFF.

V gene TRBV19 combines with J gene TRBJ1-2; D might be TRBD1 (6 bases). The germline V gene has CDR1 LNHDA and CDR2 SQIVND (reference sequence). The V end was cut by 7 bases, the J end by 6 bases, with 12 bases between. The CDR3 contains 12 residues. The CDR3 protein is CASNTGMDGYTF. The CDR3 bases are TGTGCCAGTAATACAGGGATGGATGGCTACACCTTC.

This clone has only one observation. This chain uses TRBV2 with TRBJ2-5; 7 nucleotides match TRBD1. CDR3 size: 16 residues. Germline V gene sequence: CDR1 SNHLY, CDR2 FYNNEI. V shed 6 bases, J shed 5 bases, and the junction held 15 bases outside the gene matches. CDR3 DNA: TGTGCCAGCAGGGTACAGGGGTACGGGCAAACGGAGACCCAGTACTTC. Amino acid sequence: CASRVQGYGQTETQYF.

This rearrangement joins TRBV6-2 or TRBV6-3 to TRBJ2-7; 12 nucleotides line up with TRBD2. Per the germline V gene, CDR1 is MNHEY and CDR2 is SVGEGT. V was clipped by 6 bases and J by 3 bases; unmatched bases: 6. This CDR3 contains 15 residues. In DNA, the CDR3 is TGTGCCAGCAGCTTTACTAGCGGGGGGCTCTACGAGCAGTACTTC. The encoded protein is CASSFTSGGLYEQYF.

The chain carries TRBV3-1 (or the pseudogene TRBV3-2) and TRBJ2-7; D is possibly TRBD1 (6 bases). Germline CDR1 reads LGHDT; CDR2 reads YNNKEL (reference sequence). V dropped 0 bases and J dropped 6 bases, with 12 bases sitting between them. This CDR3 is built from 14 residues. The CDR3: CASSQDRGFSEQYF. The CDR3 DNA sequence: TGTGCCAGCAGCCAAGATAGGGGGTTTAGCGAGCAGTACTTC.

This chain uses TRBV30 with TRBJ2-7; D not certain. The ends were cut back, 4 bases at V and 4 bases at J, with 11 bases in the middle. Per germline, CDR1 GTSNPN and CDR2 SVGIG (reference sequence). CDR3 length: 12 residues. In nucleotides, the CDR3 is TGTGCCTGGACCCTCTCGCAGTACGAGCAGTACTTC. This translates into CAWTLSQYEQYF.

This chain links TRBV19 with TRBJ1-6; TRBD1 might be the D (5 bases). The CDR3 extends over 15 amino acids. Germline loops: CDR1 LNHDA, CDR2 SQIVND (reference sequence). The V and J ends lost 6 bases and 5 bases respectively, with 14 bases between them. CDR3 sequence: CASSFQTGDNSPLHF. As DNA, the CDR3 is TGTGCCAGTAGCTTTCAGACGGGGGATAATTCACCCCTCCACTTT.

This rearrangement joins TRBV6-1 to TRBJ1-2; maybe TRBD1 (5 bases). CDR1 is MNHNS, CDR2 SASEGT, per germline. V lost 0 bases and J 4 bases, leaving 15 bases between the germline ends. The CDR3 has 16 amino acids. The CDR3 DNA reads TGTGCCAGCAGTGAAGCAGAAGGGGTCCCCTTCTATGGCTACACCTTC. Its protein product is CASSEAEGVPFYGYTF.

The rearrangement links TRBV5-1 to TRBJ2-5, with 9 bases aligning to TRBD1. The CDR3 is 17 amino acids. Germline V gene lookup returns CDR1 SGHRS and CDR2 YFSETQ. The V and J ends lost 3 bases and 4 bases, in that order; junction bases with no gene match: 13. This chain's CDR3 is CASSSTGGVRGSETQYF. In DNA, the CDR3 is TGCGCCAGCAGCTCCACAGGGGGCGTTAGGGGATCAGAGACCCAGTACTTC. Based on the CDR3 plus reference TRBV5-1 and TRBJ2-5, the full variable domain is KAGVTQTPRYLIKTRGQQVTLSCSPISGHRSVSWYQQTPGQGLQFLFEYFSETQRNKGNFPGRFSGRQFSNSRSEMNVSTLELGDSALYLCASSSTGGVRGSETQYFGPGTRLLVL.

The chain recombines TRBV29-1 with TRBJ1-1; D not certain. This CDR3 comprises 13 residues. CDR1 is SQVTM and CDR2 is ANQGSEA in the germline V gene. The V end lost 3 bases, the J end lost 4 bases, and 12 bases lay between the germline ends. CDR3 sequence: CSVDQQASTEAFF. In DNA, the CDR3 is TGCAGCGTTGATCAGCAGGCGAGCACTGAAGCTTTCTTT.

This clone was seen only once. The chain combines TRBV5-1 with TRBJ1-4; 10 bases line up with TRBD1. J lost 5 bases, V lost 4 bases, and 2 bases had no gene match. Germline-derived CDR1 and CDR2 are SGHRS and YFSETQ. CDR3 size: 14 residues. The CDR3 sequence is CASSKGQGNEKLFF. The CDR3 DNA reads TGCGCCAGCAGCAAGGGACAGGGGAATGAAAAACTGTTTTTT.

The chain joins TRBV27 to TRBJ2-7, with 11 bases aligning to TRBD2. Trimming at V came to 3 bases and at J to 4 bases, leaving 11 bases not matched to a gene. The V gene's germline CDR1 is MNHEY and CDR2 SMNVEV (reference sequence). The CDR3 loop spans 17 amino acids. The CDR3 loop is CASSLIAGGPGRYEQYF. In DNA, the CDR3 is TGTGCCAGCAGTTTGATAGCGGGAGGGCCAGGGAGGTACGAGCAGTACTTC.

As to this clone: The same CDR3 arises from other DNA sequences in this sample as well. V is TRBV6-1 and J is TRBJ2-7; no definite D call. CDR3 length: 13 amino acids. The germline V gene has CDR1 MNHNS and CDR2 SASEGT. Trimming cost V 2 bases and J 3 bases, with 8 bases left between them. The CDR3 DNA follows: TGTGCCAGCAGTGAAAAGCGTCTCTACGAGCAGTACTTC. This encodes CASSEKRLYEQYF.

The chain joins TRBV6-2 or TRBV6-3 to TRBJ2-2; D unclear. The CDR3 runs 15 residues. Germline values: CDR1 MNHEY, CDR2 SVGEGT. The V end lost 2 bases, the J end lost 1 base, and 8 bases lay between the germline ends. CDR3 nucleotide sequence: TGTGCCAGCAGTTACGGGCTCGTGAACACCGGGGAGCTGTTTTTT. This encodes CASSYGLVNTGELFF.

This sequence joins TRBV9 and TRBJ1-1, with 7 positions matching TRBD1. CDR1 SGDLS and CDR2 YYNGEE come from the germline V gene. With 4 bases clipped from V and 2 bases from J, the junction kept 8 bases outside the gene matches. The CDR3 totals 15 residues. The CDR3 sequence: CASSLGTALNTEAFF. In DNA, the CDR3 is TGTGCCAGCAGCTTGGGGACAGCCCTAAACACTGAAGCTTTCTTT.

The chain links TRBV7-2 to TRBJ2-7; 11 bases map to TRBD2. The germline V gene encodes CDR1 SGHTA and CDR2 FQGNSA. The CDR3 is made up of 17 amino acids. The V and J ends lost 1 base and 2 bases, in that order; junction bases with no gene match: 7. This chain's CDR3 is CASSLGLAGGGTYEQYF. CDR3 DNA sequence: TGTGCCAGCAGCTTAGGGTTAGCGGGAGGGGGCACCTACGAGCAGTACTTC.

V usage is TRBV19 and J usage is TRBJ2-7; TRBD2 aligns across 10 bases. The V gene's germline CDR1 is LNHDA and CDR2 SQIVND (reference sequence). CDR3 length equals 13 residues. The trim removed 7 bases at V and 4 bases at J, leaving 4 bases unmatched. This CDR3 reads CASKLAGRYEQYF. The CDR3 nucleotides are TGTGCCAGTAAACTAGCGGGGCGATACGAGCAGTACTTC.

This clone has only a few counts. Other nucleotide sequences from this sample produce the same CDR3. The J gene is TRBJ1-1, the V gene TRBV18; 7 bases are a match to TRBD1. CDR3 length: 14 residues. V was clipped by 4 bases and J by 1 base; unmatched bases: 3. The germline V gene encodes CDR1 KGHSH and CDR2 LQKENI. CDR3 protein: CASSQDRKNTEAFF. In nucleotides, the CDR3 is TGTGCCAGCTCACAGGACAGGAAGAACACTGAAGCTTTCTTT.

The chain joins TRBV6-5 to TRBJ2-7, with 8 bases lining up with TRBD1. This CDR3 is built from 11 residues. Germline V gene data show CDR1 as MNHEY and CDR2 as SVGAGI. J gave up 9 bases and V 6 bases, and 4 bases lay outside the gene matches. CDR3 sequence (DNA): TGTGCCAGCAGGGGGACAGGTTCGCAGTACTTC. Protein sequence: CASRGTGSQYF.